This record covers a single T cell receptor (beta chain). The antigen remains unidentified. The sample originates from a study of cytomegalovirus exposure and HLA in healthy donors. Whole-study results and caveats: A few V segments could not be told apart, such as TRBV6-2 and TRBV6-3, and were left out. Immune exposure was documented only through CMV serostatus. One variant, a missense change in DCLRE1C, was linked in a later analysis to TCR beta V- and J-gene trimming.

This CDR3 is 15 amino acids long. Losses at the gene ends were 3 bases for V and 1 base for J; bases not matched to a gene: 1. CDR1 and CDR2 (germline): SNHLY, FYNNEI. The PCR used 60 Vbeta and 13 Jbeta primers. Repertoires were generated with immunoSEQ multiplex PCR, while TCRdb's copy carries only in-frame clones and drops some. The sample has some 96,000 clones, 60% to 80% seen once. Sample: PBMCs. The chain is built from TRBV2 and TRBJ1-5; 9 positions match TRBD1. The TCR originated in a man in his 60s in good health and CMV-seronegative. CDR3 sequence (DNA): TGTGCCAGCAGTGAGGACAGGGGAAGCAATCAGCCCCAGCATTTT. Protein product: CASSEDRGSNQPQHF.